This TCR beta chain is drawn from a study of T cells in Graves' hyperthyroidism and ophthalmopathy. Background on the study: Peripheral blood was taken when the disease was first diagnosed, before any treatment began.

The V and J ends lost 0 bases and 6 bases, in that order; junction bases with no gene match: 9. The CDR3 totals 17 residues. Germline V gene data show CDR1 as MNHNY and CDR2 as SVGAGI (reference sequence). Each ophthalmopathy patient scored at least 3 on the Clinical Activity Score and at least 4 on NOSPECS grade, with duration under 3 months. Researchers barred patients who had uncontrolled infection, other autoimmune disease, pregnancy or lactation. Amplification targeted TCR beta CDR3 regions from RNA transcripts. The HTBI primer set served for first-round RT-PCR of the TCR CDR3. TCRdb reprocessed the multiplex PCR reads via MiXCR and lists one record per CDR3 protein. This table has about 590,000 distinct CDR3 sequences, 12% to 15% appearing once.

The specimen sequenced was blood. This rearrangement joins TRBV6-6 to TRBJ1-2; 11 bases are a match to TRBD1. The TCR originated in a woman younger than 30 with Graves' ophthalmopathy. The CDR3 loop is CASSYSWTGGAGDGYTF. Written as DNA, the CDR3 is TGTGCCAGCAGTTACTCATGGACAGGGGGCGCAGGCGATGGCTACACCTTC.